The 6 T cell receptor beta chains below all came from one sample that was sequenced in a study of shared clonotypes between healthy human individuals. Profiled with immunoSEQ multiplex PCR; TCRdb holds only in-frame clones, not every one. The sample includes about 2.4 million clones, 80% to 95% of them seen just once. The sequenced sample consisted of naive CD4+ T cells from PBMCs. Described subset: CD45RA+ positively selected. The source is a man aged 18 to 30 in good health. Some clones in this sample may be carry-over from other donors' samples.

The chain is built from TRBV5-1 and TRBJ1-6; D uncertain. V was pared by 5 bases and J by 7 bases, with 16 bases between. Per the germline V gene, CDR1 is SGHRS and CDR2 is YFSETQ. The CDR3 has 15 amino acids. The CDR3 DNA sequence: TGCGCCAGCAGACGTTACCAGGAGACCAATTCACCCCTCCACTTT. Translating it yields CASRRYQETNSPLHF.

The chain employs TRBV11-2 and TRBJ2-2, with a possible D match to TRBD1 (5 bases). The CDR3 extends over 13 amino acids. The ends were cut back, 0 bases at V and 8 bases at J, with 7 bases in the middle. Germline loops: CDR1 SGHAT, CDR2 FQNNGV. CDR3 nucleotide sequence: TGTGCCAGCAGCTTAGAGGGGCGAGGGGAGCTGTTTTTT. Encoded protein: CASSLEGRGELFF.

The CDR3 DNA sequence: TGCGCCAGCAGTCACGCGGGAGGATACAATGAGCAGTTCTTC. The encoded protein is CASSHAGGYNEQFF. V gene TRBV10-2 combines with J gene TRBJ2-1; 8 bases line up with TRBD2. Looked up from germline, CDR1 is WSHSY and CDR2 is SAAADI. The V and J ends lost 5 bases and 4 bases, in that order; junction bases with no gene match: 4. CDR3 size: 14 residues.

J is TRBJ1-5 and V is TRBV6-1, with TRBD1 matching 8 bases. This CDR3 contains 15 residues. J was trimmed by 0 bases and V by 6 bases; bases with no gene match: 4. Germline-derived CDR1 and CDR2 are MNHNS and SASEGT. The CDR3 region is CASRGQGASNQPQHF. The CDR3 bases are TGTGCCAGCAGAGGACAGGGCGCTAGCAATCAGCCCCAGCATTTT.

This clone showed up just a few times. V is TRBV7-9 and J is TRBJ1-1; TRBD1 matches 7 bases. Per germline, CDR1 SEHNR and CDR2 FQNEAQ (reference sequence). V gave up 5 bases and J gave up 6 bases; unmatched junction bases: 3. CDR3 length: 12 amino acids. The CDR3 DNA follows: TGTGCCAGCAGCCAGGGGGGCCCTGAAGCTTTCTTT. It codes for CASSQGGPEAFF.

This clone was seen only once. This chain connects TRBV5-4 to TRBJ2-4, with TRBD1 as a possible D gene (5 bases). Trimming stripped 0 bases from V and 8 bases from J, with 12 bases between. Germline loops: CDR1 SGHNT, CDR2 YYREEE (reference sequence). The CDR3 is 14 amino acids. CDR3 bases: TGTGCCAGCAGCTTGGGGCAGGGTAAGGACATTCAGTACTTC. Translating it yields CASSLGQGKDIQYF.